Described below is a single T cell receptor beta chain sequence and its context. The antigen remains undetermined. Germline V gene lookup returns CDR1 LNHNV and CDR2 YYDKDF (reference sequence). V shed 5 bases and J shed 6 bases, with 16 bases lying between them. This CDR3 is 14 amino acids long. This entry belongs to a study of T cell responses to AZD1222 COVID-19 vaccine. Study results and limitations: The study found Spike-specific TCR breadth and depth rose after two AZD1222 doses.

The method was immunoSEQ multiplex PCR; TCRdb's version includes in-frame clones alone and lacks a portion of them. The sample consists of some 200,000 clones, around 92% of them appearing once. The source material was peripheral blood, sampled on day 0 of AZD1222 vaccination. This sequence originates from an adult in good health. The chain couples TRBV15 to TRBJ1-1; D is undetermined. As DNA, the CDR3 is TGTGCCACCAGCGTAGGAAGAGGGTACGCTGAAGCTTTCTTT. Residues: CATSVGRGYAEAFF.